This TCR beta chain comes out of a study of PD-L1 blockade in urothelial cancer. About the research overall: The number of prior chemotherapy regimens per patient was 0 to 3. General observations from the study: A below-median TCR clonality in blood before treatment predicted better survival.

Repertoires were generated with immunoSEQ multiplex PCR, while TCRdb's copy carries only in-frame clones and drops some. The table has tens of thousands of clones, around 91% seen once. The time point: pretreatment peripheral blood. In germline, CDR1 is LGHNA, CDR2 YNFKEQ. This CDR3 is 16 amino acids long. The V segment lost 3 bases and the J segment 2 bases; nucleotides outside the gene matches: 2. Remarks on this clone: Its matching antigen is unknown.

This TCR was recovered from a man aged 60-69 years with urothelial cancer. The chain links TRBV4-2 to TRBJ2-5, with 14 bases that match TRBD2. The sample here was PBMCs, taken around atezolizumab (anti-PD-L1) treatment. CDR3 loop: CASSQGLAGAQETQYF. Written as DNA, the CDR3 is TGTGCCAGCAGCCAGGGACTAGCGGGGGCACAAGAGACCCAGTACTTC.